Listed here are 18 T cell receptor beta chains from one sample, sequenced in a study of shared clonotypes between healthy human individuals. Naive CD8 populations comprised CD45RO-negative cells positively selected for CCR7, excluding terminally differentiated effector memory CD45RA+ cells. Profiled with immunoSEQ multiplex PCR; TCRdb holds only in-frame clones, not every one. Seen here are 660,000 or so clones, approximately 96% observed once, and the top ten hold roughly 0.1%. The sequenced material came from naive CD8+ T cells sorted from blood. The source is a woman aged 25 to 45 in good health.

This clone has just one count. V usage is TRBV7-9 and J usage is TRBJ2-6, with a weak D call TRBD1 (5 bases). V shed 5 bases and J shed 0 bases, with 17 bases lying between them. The CDR3 has 18 amino acids. Germline CDR1 reads SEHNR; CDR2 reads FQNEAQ (reference sequence). The CDR3 here is CASSPPVGADSGANVLTF. The CDR3 DNA reads as TGTGCCAGCAGCCCCCCGGTAGGGGCAGACTCTGGGGCCAACGTCCTGACTTTC.

The chain recombines TRBV28 with TRBJ2-1; the match to TRBD2 covers 8 bases. This CDR3 region has 15 residues. CDR1 MDHEN and CDR2 SYDVKM come from the germline V gene. Trimming removed 6 bases from V and 8 bases from J; junction bases left unmatched: 12. The CDR3 DNA reads as TGTGCCAGCAGCCCCCTAGCGGGTGGGAGGGATGAGCAGTTCTTC. This translates into CASSPLAGGRDEQFF.

This sequence joins TRBV27 and TRBJ2-7; TRBD1 is a possible D gene (6 bases). CDR3 length: 14 residues. Germline CDR1 MNHEY, CDR2 SMNVEV (reference sequence). The V end was cut by 3 bases, the J end by 0 bases, with 9 bases between. The CDR3 region is CASSFLDSSYEQYF. The CDR3 DNA is TGTGCCAGCAGTTTTCTGGACAGCTCCTACGAGCAGTACTTC.

The chain uses TRBV2 and TRBJ1-2; D is undetermined. The V end was cut by 8 bases, the J end by 0 bases, with 13 bases between. This CDR3 spans 14 amino acids. Germline values: CDR1 SNHLY, CDR2 FYNNEI. The CDR3 is CASGWPGSNYGYTF. The CDR3 DNA sequence: TGTGCCAGCGGATGGCCGGGGTCTAACTATGGCTACACCTTC.

The CDR3 nucleotides read TGTGCCAGCAGGCCTCGACTAGCGGGAGCGCTAGGGGAGCAGTTCTTC. Protein product: CASRPRLAGALGEQFF. The chain couples TRBV28 to TRBJ2-1, with 12 nucleotides matching TRBD2. Germline loops: CDR1 MDHEN, CDR2 SYDVKM. The V gene end was trimmed by 6 bases and the J gene end by 10 bases; junction bases not matched to a gene: 13. The CDR3 spans 16 residues.

The gene calls are TRBV5-1 and TRBJ1-4; 12 bases align to TRBD1. The CDR3 contains 15 residues. Trimming cost V 0 bases and J 13 bases; bases outside gene matches: 7. Germline values: CDR1 SGHRS, CDR2 YFSETQ. The CDR3 here is CASSLVGTGGHGLFF. The CDR3 DNA follows: TGCGCCAGCAGCTTGGTGGGGACAGGGGGCCATGGACTGTTTTTT.

This chain links TRBV13 with TRBJ1-2, with D possibly being TRBD1 (5 bases). Trimming took off 4 bases at V and 5 bases at J, with 17 bases between the two ends. Germline lookup yields CDR1 PRHDT and CDR2 FYEKMQ (reference sequence). The CDR3 runs 15 residues. In DNA form, the CDR3 reads TGTGCCAGCAGCTCCCGGGGCTCTGAGATTTATGGCTACACCTTC. Residues: CASSSRGSEIYGYTF. Filled out from reference TRBV13 and TRBJ1-2, the complete variable domain reads AAGVIQSPRHLIKEKRETATLKCYPIPRHDTVYWYQQGPGQDPQFLISFYEKMQSDKGSIPDRFSAQQFSDYHSELNMSSLELGDSALYFCASSSRGSEIYGYTFGSGTRLTVV.

This sequence joins TRBV27 and TRBJ2-3, with D tentatively TRBD1 (5 bases). Germline values: CDR1 MNHEY, CDR2 SMNVEV (reference sequence). Trimming took off 5 bases at V and 8 bases at J, with 23 bases between the two ends. The CDR3 loop spans 16 amino acids. The DNA of the CDR3 is TGTGCCAGCAGTCCACCGGATGGGGCGAGGTGGGGTACGCAGTATTTT. As protein: CASSPPDGARWGTQYF.

This clone was observed a few times. This chain connects TRBV13 to TRBJ2-7, with TRBD2 identical over 10 bases. The germline gives CDR1 PRHDT, CDR2 FYEKMQ (reference sequence). The V segment lost 5 bases and the J segment 3 bases; nucleotides outside the gene matches: 7. This CDR3 has 15 amino acids. In DNA form, the CDR3 reads TGTGCCAGCAGCGAAGCGGGAGGGGATGGCTACGAGCAGTACTTC. It is translated as CASSEAGGDGYEQYF.

This rearrangement joins TRBV29-1 to TRBJ2-7; tentatively, D is TRBD1 (6 bases). Germline lookup yields CDR1 SQVTM and CDR2 ANQGSEA. The CDR3 is 12 amino acids. V shed 8 bases and J shed 5 bases, with 16 bases lying between them. The CDR3 DNA sequence: TGCAGCACCCGAGCAGGGGTCCACGAGCAGTACTTC. Its protein is CSTRAGVHEQYF.

The CDR3 is CASSQSQASGYTGELFF. DNA for the CDR3: TGTGCCAGCAGCCAATCCCAGGCTAGCGGGTACACCGGGGAGCTGTTTTTT. The chain links TRBV4-2 to TRBJ2-2; 8 positions match TRBD2. CDR3 size: 17 residues. Germline trimming cut 2 bases from V and 3 bases from J; bases unmatched to any gene: 8. CDR1 is LGHNA, CDR2 YNFKEQ, per germline.

V and J are TRBV7-9 and TRBJ2-7; maybe TRBD1 (5 bases). The CDR3 length is 13 residues. Germline loops: CDR1 SEHNR, CDR2 FQNEAQ (reference sequence). The germline V and J ends were trimmed by 5 bases and 3 bases, with 11 bases remaining between them. The CDR3 DNA reads as TGTGCCAGCAGCAAGGGGTCAGACTACGAGCAGTACTTC. Translating gives CASSKGSDYEQYF.

The CDR3, as DNA: TGTGCCAGCAGCTTGGTTAGCCAGTCCTACGAGCAGTACTTC. The encoded protein is CASSLVSQSYEQYF. The rearrangement joins TRBV5-6 to TRBJ2-7; D unresolved. V lost 0 bases and J lost 1, with 8 bases in between. Germline assignment: CDR1 SGHDT and CDR2 YYEEEE. CDR3 size: 14 residues.

This rearrangement joins TRBV7-9 to TRBJ2-1; the match to TRBD2 covers 7 bases. The CDR3 is 16 residues long. The V gene end was trimmed by 7 bases and the J gene end by 9 bases; junction bases not matched to a gene: 18. The germline V gene has CDR1 SEHNR and CDR2 FQNEAQ (reference sequence). For the CDR3, the DNA is TGTGCCAGCATCCCATCAGCGGGGACGCGGAAGAGTGAGCAGTTCTTC. Amino acid sequence: CASIPSAGTRKSEQFF.

The chain employs TRBV7-9 and TRBJ1-1; a possible D gene is TRBD1 (6 bases). The CDR3 is 15 residues long. Germline V gene lookup returns CDR1 SEHNR and CDR2 FQNEAQ (reference sequence). Trimming shortened V by 4 bases and J by 1 base, and 13 bases separated the two germline ends. The chain's CDR3 is CASSSGASRNTEAFF. CDR3 DNA sequence: TGTGCCAGCAGCTCAGGGGCTAGTCGGAACACTGAAGCTTTCTTT.

The chain recombines TRBV21-1 with TRBJ1-5; TRBD1 is the table's D call and was not checked against the DNA. TRBV21-1 is annotated as a pseudogene. The CDR3 spans 13 residues. As DNA, the CDR3 is TGTGCCAGCAGCAAGACAGGGACTCAGCCCCAGCATTTT. This sequence encodes CASSKTGTQPQHF.

This clone came up once. The V gene is TRBV7-6, the J gene TRBJ2-3; possibly TRBD2 for D (5 bases). From germline, CDR1 is SGHVS and CDR2 FNYEAQ. The V and J ends lost 3 bases and 4 bases respectively, with 8 bases between them. The CDR3 totals 13 residues. The CDR3 sequence is CASSFGNADTQYF. DNA of the CDR3: TGTGCCAGCAGCTTCGGGAATGCAGATACGCAGTATTTT.

The chain combines TRBV10-3 with TRBJ1-4, with 7 positions matching TRBD1. V lost 4 bases and J lost 7; bases outside the gene matches: 9. The CDR3 is made up of 15 amino acids. Germline V gene sequence: CDR1 ENHRY, CDR2 SYGVKD. CDR3 protein: CAISGQTGKGEKLFF. CDR3 in DNA: TGTGCCATCAGTGGGCAGACAGGGAAGGGTGAAAAACTGTTTTTT.